The 28 T cell receptor beta chains below all came from one sample that was sequenced in a study of shared clonotypes between healthy human individuals. Clones were read by immunoSEQ multiplex PCR, and TCRdb kept only the in-frame ones, dropping some. Counted here are roughly 500,000 clones, more than 65% occurring once; the ten biggest clones make up 12%. The specimen sequenced was PBMCs. These receptors were taken from a middle-aged woman in good health. Some clones in this sample may be carry-over from other donors' samples.

This clone has a single count. The chain joins TRBV28 to TRBJ2-2; D is uncertain. V was trimmed by 6 bases and J by 0 bases, leaving 8 bases between them. The germline V gene has CDR1 MDHEN and CDR2 SYDVKM. The CDR3 covers 14 residues. The CDR3 sequence: CASRPPANTGELFF. Here the CDR3 DNA reads TGTGCCAGCAGGCCCCCCGCGAACACCGGGGAGCTGTTTTTT.

With regard to this clone: A far larger clone is just one base off, so this is likely a read error. J is TRBJ1-1 and V is TRBV5-1; D is possibly TRBD1 (6 bases). Germline CDR1 SGHRS, CDR2 YFSETQ. The CDR3 sequence is 16 residues long. CDR3 bases: TGCGCCAGCGGCGAACCCGTCAGGGGCAAGAACACTGAAGCTTCCTTT. Protein sequence: CASGEPVRGKNTEASF.

The chain recombines TRBV28 with TRBJ1-5; the D gene is possibly TRBD1 (5 bases). This CDR3 region has 14 residues. Germline loops: CDR1 MDHEN, CDR2 SYDVKM. Trimming cost V 6 bases and J 6 bases, with 15 bases left between them. CDR3 nucleotides: TGTGCCAGCAGGGGGGAACGGGAAAGTCAGCCCCAGCATTTT. Residues: CASRGERESQPQHF.

To note about this clone: At one boundary the junction diverges from the germline segment, which might be a read error. This chain connects TRBV5-1 to TRBJ2-2; 7 bases agree with TRBD2. The CDR3 contains 15 residues. Germline V lookup: CDR1 SGHRS, CDR2 YFSETQ. CDR3 sequence: CASSWGGTGTRELFF. CDR3 coding DNA: TGCGCCAGCAGCTGGGGGGGAACAGGCACCAGGGAGCTGTTTTTT. The entire variable domain, with the rest obtained from reference TRBV5-1 and TRBJ2-2, is as follows: KAGVTQTPRYLIKTRGQQVTLSCSPISGHRSVSWYQQTPGQGLQFLFEYFSETQRNKGNFPGRFSGRQFSNSRSEMNVSTLELGDSALYLCASSWGGTGTRELFFGEGSRLTVL.

This clone showed up just once. Given a far larger clone just one base away, this is likely a sequencing read error. The genes are TRBV28 and TRBJ2-7; no firm D call. V lost 6 bases, J lost 10 bases, and 25 bases lay in between. The CDR3 runs to 15 residues. The V gene's germline CDR1 is MDHEN and CDR2 SYDVKM. In nucleotides, the CDR3 is TGTGCCAGCAGCACGGGCCCGCTCACGGTTCCGGACCAGTACTTC. It specifies CASSTGPLTVPDQYF.

The chain links TRBV30 to TRBJ2-5, with D possibly being TRBD1 or TRBD2 (6 bases each). V lost 4 bases and J 4 bases, leaving 13 bases between the germline ends. The CDR3 has 13 residues. Germline V CDR1 and CDR2: GTSNPN, SVGIG (reference sequence). CDR3 bases: TGTGCCTGGAAGATACAGGGAGGAGAGACCCAGTACTTC. Translating it yields CAWKIQGGETQYF. Combining the CDR3 with reference TRBV30 and TRBJ2-5 gives the whole variable domain SQTIHQWPATLVQPVGSPLSLECTVEGTSNPNLYWYRQAAGRGLQLLFYSVGIGQISSEVPQNLSASRPQDRQFILSSKKLLLSDSGFYLCAWKIQGGETQYFGPGTRLLVL.

The DNA for the CDR3 is TGTGCCAGCAGTCGGTCTGGGGCCAACGTCCTGACTTTC. It is translated as CASSRSGANVLTF. The V gene is TRBV27, the J gene TRBJ2-6, with D uncertain. This CDR3 has 13 residues. Trimming pared 5 bases from V and 1 base from J, leaving 3 bases between. Germline V lookup: CDR1 MNHEY, CDR2 SMNVEV (reference sequence).

The sample holds a few counts of this clone. The CDR3 is CASSRRQGIGEKLFF. DNA of the CDR3: TGTGCCAGCTCACGTCGCCAGGGTATCGGAGAAAAACTGTTTTTT. V usage is TRBV18 and J usage is TRBJ1-4, with TRBD1 as a possible D gene (5 bases). From germline, CDR1 is KGHSH and CDR2 LQKENI. CDR3 length: 15 residues. V lost 4 bases to trimming and J lost 8 bases, with 17 bases between them.

V gene TRBV13 combines with J gene TRBJ2-7; a weak D match, TRBD1 (5 bases). Trimming pared 0 bases from V and 4 bases from J, leaving 7 bases between. Germline V CDR1 and CDR2: PRHDT, FYEKMQ (reference sequence). The CDR3 totals 13 residues. CDR3 in amino acids: CASSLGDKYEQYF. For the CDR3, the DNA is TGTGCCAGCAGCTTAGGGGACAAGTACGAGCAGTACTTC.

CDR3 in amino acids: CASSRRTEYTGELFF. The CDR3, as DNA: TGTGCCAGCAGCCGTAGGACAGAATACACCGGGGAGCTGTTTTTT. This chain joins TRBV7-6 and TRBJ2-2, with D perhaps TRBD1 (6 bases). Trimming stripped 5 bases from V and 3 bases from J, with 13 bases between. CDR3 size: 15 residues. Germline V lookup: CDR1 SGHVS, CDR2 FNYEAQ.

A single count supports this clone. The CDR3 loop reads CSVVGGTRNYNEQFF. The CDR3 DNA reads TGCAGCGTCGTGGGGGGGACAAGAAACTACAATGAGCAGTTCTTC. V is TRBV29-1 and J is TRBJ2-1; D is possibly TRBD2 (7 bases). Per germline, CDR1 SQVTM and CDR2 ANQGSEA. The CDR3 loop spans 15 amino acids. Trimming removed 6 bases at V and 3 bases at J, with 18 bases between.

The chain recombines TRBV19 with TRBJ2-2; D gene uncertain. V was clipped by 1 base and J by 5 bases, with 8 bases between them. Germline V gene sequence: CDR1 LNHDA, CDR2 SQIVND (reference sequence). CDR3 length equals 14 residues. The CDR3 DNA reads as TGTGCCAGTAGTATAGTAGGTCAGACCGGGGAGCTGTTTTTT. Amino acid sequence: CASSIVGQTGELFF.

This clone was counted ten times or more. As DNA, the CDR3 is TGTGCCAGCAGCCCGGACAGGGGGCAATGGTTCTTT. This codes for CASSPDRGQWFF. The rearrangement links TRBV7-9 to TRBJ1-1, with 11 bases lining up with TRBD1. V shed 5 bases, J shed 14 bases, and the junction held 7 bases outside the gene matches. CDR1 and CDR2 (germline): SEHNR, FQNEAQ (reference sequence). The CDR3 has 12 amino acids.

The genes are TRBV18 and TRBJ1-1, with TRBD1 identical over 9 bases. V shed 2 bases and J 7 bases; nucleotides not matched to a gene: 5. CDR1 is KGHSH and CDR2 is LQKENI in the germline V gene. This CDR3 is built from 14 residues. In DNA form, the CDR3 reads TGTGCCAGCTCACCAACAGGGGGCCGGGGTGAAGCTTTCTTT. Protein sequence: CASSPTGGRGEAFF.

Here the CDR3 DNA reads TGTGCCAGCAGCGACTCGAAGGGAGGGGAAAAACTGTTTTTT. It translates to CASSDSKGGEKLFF. The V call is TRBV9, the J call TRBJ1-4; unclear D gene. This CDR3 comprises 14 residues. The V gene lost 3 bases and the J gene lost 8 bases, with 14 bases spanning the gap. Germline V gene sequence: CDR1 SGDLS, CDR2 YYNGEE.

A note on this clone: A far larger clone lies a single base away; this is likely a read error. The chain uses TRBV5-4 and TRBJ2-7; tentatively, D is TRBD1 (6 bases). V was clipped by 4 bases and J by 2 bases, with 13 bases between them. The germline CDR1 and CDR2 sequences are SGHNT and YYREEE (reference sequence). This CDR3 region has 14 residues. Here the CDR3 reads CASSPGQRTYEQYF. The CDR3 DNA reads as TGTGCCAGCAGCCCAGGACAGAGAACCTACGAGCAGTACTTC.

This rearrangement joins TRBV18 to TRBJ1-2; TRBD1 aligns across 10 bases. Germline V gives CDR1 KGHSH, CDR2 LQKENI. This CDR3 has 17 residues. Trimming cost V 0 bases and J 4 bases; bases outside gene matches: 8. The CDR3 sequence is CASSPPGQGKHGYGYTF. CDR3 DNA sequence: TGTGCCAGCTCACCACCGGGACAGGGGAAGCACGGCTATGGCTACACCTTC.

Only a few counts were recorded for this clone. The CDR3 loop reads CASSRGLAGGFDGELFF. CDR3 bases: TGTGCCAGCAGCAGGGGACTAGCGGGAGGGTTCGACGGGGAGCTGTTTTTT. The genes are TRBV7-2 and TRBJ2-2, with 16 bases fitting TRBD2. The CDR3 runs to 17 residues. V shed 5 bases and J 7 bases; nucleotides not matched to a gene: 7. Germline CDR1 SGHTA, CDR2 FQGNSA.

The V call is TRBV19, the J call TRBJ2-5; TRBD2 aligns across 8 bases. CDR3 length: 15 amino acids. The J segment lost 4 bases and the V segment lost 7 bases, leaving 11 bases of the junction unmatched. Germline V lookup: CDR1 LNHDA, CDR2 SQIVND (reference sequence). Written as DNA, the CDR3 is TGTGCCAGTACCCCCAGGAGCGGGAGTGCAGAGACCCAGTACTTC. The encoded protein is CASTPRSGSAETQYF.

V usage is TRBV6-1 and J usage is TRBJ1-5, with 9 bases matching TRBD1. Germline V gene data show CDR1 as MNHNS and CDR2 as SASEGT. The CDR3 totals 13 residues. V gave up 9 bases and J gave up 7 bases; unmatched junction bases: 7. The CDR3 sequence is CASDRDREQPQHF. CDR3 nucleotides: TGTGCCAGTGACCGGGACAGGGAACAGCCCCAGCATTTT.

A note on this clone: It may be a read error: a sequence one base away is much more abundant. The V gene is TRBV9, the J gene TRBJ2-3; D uncertain. The CDR3 covers 12 residues. V was shortened by 3 bases and J by 0 bases, with 2 bases between the two germline ends. The germline V gene encodes CDR1 SGDLS and CDR2 YYNGEE. CDR3 sequence: CASSASTDTQYF. In DNA, the CDR3 is TGTGCCAGCAGCGCTAGCACAGATACGCAGTATTTT.

The rearrangement joins TRBV15 to TRBJ1-1; the D is unclear. Germline-derived CDR1 and CDR2 are LNHNV and YYDKDF (reference sequence). The length of the CDR3 is 15 residues. V was pared by 1 base and J by 0 bases, with 9 bases between. The CDR3 nucleotides read TGTGCCACCAGCAGAGCCGGCACCATGAACACTGAAGCTTTCTTT. It translates to CATSRAGTMNTEAFF.

The chain combines TRBV28 with TRBJ2-3; D is ambiguous. V was pared by 6 bases and J by 6 bases, with 13 bases between. The CDR3 is 13 residues long. The germline V gene has CDR1 MDHEN and CDR2 SYDVKM. CDR3 protein: CASRRIPSDTQYF. In DNA, the CDR3 is TGTGCCAGCAGAAGAATCCCTTCGGATACGCAGTATTTT. The full variable domain, rest sourced from reference TRBV28 and TRBJ2-3, is DVKVTQSSRYLVKRTGEKVFLECVQDMDHENMFWYRQDPGLGLRLIYFSYDVKMKEKGDIPEGYSVSREKKERFSLILESASTNQTSMYLCASRRIPSDTQYFGPGTRLTVL.

This chain joins TRBV27 and TRBJ1-5, with D possibly being TRBD1 (6 bases). The CDR3 runs to 15 residues. Germline CDR1 MNHEY, CDR2 SMNVEV (reference sequence). V shed 6 bases and J shed 5 bases, with 17 bases lying between them. This CDR3 reads CASSTHRDPYQPQHF. The CDR3 DNA reads as TGTGCCAGCAGCACACACAGGGATCCCTATCAGCCCCAGCATTTT.

The chain is built from TRBV7-3 and TRBJ2-3, with D possibly matching TRBD1 (6 bases). CDR3 length: 16 amino acids. Trimming shortened V by 1 base and J by 0 bases, and 11 bases separated the two germline ends. Germline V gives CDR1 SGHTA, CDR2 FQGTGA. CDR3 region: CASSLNQGSSTDTQYF. The CDR3 DNA reads as TGTGCCAGCAGCTTAAATCAGGGGTCCAGCACAGATACGCAGTATTTT.

On this clone: A read error may be the cause here, since a much bigger clone is one base away. The rearrangement uses TRBV19 and TRBJ2-3; no definite D call. This CDR3 spans 11 amino acids. In germline, CDR1 is LNHDA, CDR2 SQIVND (reference sequence). CDR3 in amino acids: CASKGVDTQCF. The CDR3 DNA reads TGTGCCAGTAAAGGCGTAGATACGCAGTGTTTT.

V gene TRBV2 combines with J gene TRBJ2-5, with 8 bases that match TRBD1. The CDR3 extends over 15 amino acids. V gave up 3 bases and J gave up 5 bases; unmatched junction bases: 8. Germline V gene data show CDR1 as SNHLY and CDR2 as FYNNEI. CDR3 protein: CASSDGQGKWETQYF. Written as DNA, the CDR3 is TGTGCCAGCAGTGACGGACAGGGAAAATGGGAGACCCAGTACTTC.

This chain connects TRBV11-2 to TRBJ2-3, with a possible D match to TRBD1 (6 bases). Germline loops: CDR1 SGHAT, CDR2 FQNNGV. V gave up 3 bases and J gave up 2 bases, with 9 bases separating them. The CDR3 has 14 residues. CDR3 amino acids: CASSFRTATDTQYF. DNA for the CDR3: TGTGCCAGCAGCTTCCGGACAGCCACAGATACGCAGTATTTT.